The 15 T cell receptor beta chains below were found in one sample sequenced in a study of T-cell reconstitution after alpha-beta-depleted transplantation in children. As it was prepared, the TCRbeta library received unique molecular identifiers. MiXCR, run by TCRdb on the PCR reads, gives a single entry per CDR3 protein. The repertoire consists of about 500,000 distinct CDR3 sequences, with about an eighth occurring once and the leading ten covering 11% to 15%. Sequences were derived from PBMCs, mostly from graft donor cells, sampled 180 days after TCRalphabeta/CD19-depleted stem cell transplant. Every receptor here comes from a female patient aged 2-9 years who had a stem cell transplant for aplastic anemia, so the T cells may come from the graft donor.

As concerns this clonotype: A read error may account for a junction end that differs from germline. J is TRBJ1-5 and V is TRBV20-1; TRBD1 agrees at 8 bases. The CDR3 has 17 amino acids. Germline V lookup: CDR1 DFQATT, CDR2 SNEGSKA (reference sequence). The CDR3 bases are TGCTGTGCTAGACCGGACAGGGAAGCATGGGGCAATCAGCCCCAGCATTTT. Translated: CCARPDREAWGNQPQHF.

This clonotype was seen many times. This chain uses TRBV7-8 with TRBJ2-2; D perhaps matches TRBD1 (6 bases). In germline, CDR1 is SGHVS, CDR2 FQNEAQ. The V end lost 1 base, the J end lost 0 bases, and 18 bases lay between the germline ends. CDR3 size: 19 residues. CDR3 sequence reads: CASSLVRSSGTTNTGELFF. CDR3 DNA sequence: TGTGCCAGCAGCTTAGTTCGTTCCTCCGGGACAACGAACACCGGGGAGCTGTTTTTT.

The genes are TRBV18 and TRBJ2-3, with a tentative D call TRBD1 (5 bases). The germline V gene has CDR1 KGHSH and CDR2 LQKENI. V was pared by 3 bases and J by 2 bases, with 9 bases between. This CDR3 contains 14 residues. CDR3 protein: CASSPDTNTDTQYF. The CDR3 coding sequence is TGTGCCAGCTCACCGGACACGAACACAGATACGCAGTATTTT.

The chain recombines TRBV5-1 with TRBJ2-6, with TRBD1 matching 7 bases. The germline V gene has CDR1 SGHRS and CDR2 YFSETQ. The CDR3 is 17 residues long. After removal of 6 bases from V and 0 bases from J, the junction contained 9 bases not matched to a gene. This CDR3 reads CASTRDSPFSGANVLTF. The CDR3, as DNA: TGCGCCAGCACCCGGGACAGCCCGTTCTCTGGGGCCAACGTCCTGACTTTC. Variable domain in full (rest from reference TRBV5-1 and TRBJ2-6): KAGVTQTPRYLIKTRGQQVTLSCSPISGHRSVSWYQQTPGQGLQFLFEYFSETQRNKGNFPGRFSGRQFSNSRSEMNVSTLELGDSALYLCASTRDSPFSGANVLTFGAGSRLTVL.

The V and J genes are TRBV11-2 and TRBJ2-5; D unclear. This CDR3 region has 12 residues. Germline CDR1 reads SGHAT; CDR2 reads FQNNGV. The V gene lost 7 bases and the J gene lost 1 base, with 7 bases spanning the gap. The CDR3 DNA reads as TGTGCCAGCACTTTTGCCCAAGAGACCCAGTACTTC. It codes for CASTFAQETQYF.

This clonotype has only a few counts. DNA for the CDR3: TGTGCCAGCAGTTTCCGGGCCAGGACAGAGACCCAGTACTTC. Its translation: CASSFRARTETQYF. This chain connects TRBV28 to TRBJ2-5; D ambiguous. V lost 3 bases, J lost 4 bases, and 12 bases lay in between. Germline CDR1 MDHEN, CDR2 SYDVKM. The CDR3 is made up of 14 amino acids.

This chain links TRBV4-3 with TRBJ1-2; 9 bases map to TRBD1. After removal of 2 bases from V and 8 bases from J, the junction contained 9 bases not matched to a gene. The CDR3 consists of 15 residues. Germline-derived CDR1 and CDR2 are LGHNA and YSLEER. CDR3 residues: CASSQPGQGPRGYTF. The CDR3, as DNA: TGCGCCAGCAGCCAACCGGGACAGGGACCTAGGGGCTACACCTTC.

This clonotype was picked up many times. The chain couples TRBV7-2 to TRBJ2-1; 9 bases map to TRBD2. CDR1 SGHTA and CDR2 FQGNSA come from the germline V gene. The CDR3 has 15 residues. Trimming cost V 0 bases and J 9 bases; bases outside gene matches: 6. CDR3 protein: CASSLAPSGITEQFF. As DNA, the CDR3 is TGTGCCAGCAGCTTAGCCCCTAGCGGGATAACTGAGCAGTTCTTC.

With regard to this clonotype: A much larger clone sits a single nucleotide away, making a read error possible. The V call is TRBV12-3 or TRBV12-4, the J call TRBJ2-7; 7 bases match TRBD2. CDR3 size: 13 residues. The CDR3 DNA sequence: TGTGCCAGCTCCGGGACTAACTCCTCCGAGCAGTACTTC. It encodes CASSGTNSSEQYF.

This clonotype was seen a handful of times. J is TRBJ2-7 and V is TRBV28; D is perhaps TRBD1 (5 bases). Looked up from germline, CDR1 is MDHEN and CDR2 is SYDVKM. The CDR3 has 13 amino acids. Trimming took off 0 bases at V and 6 bases at J, with 9 bases between the two ends. CDR3 nucleotides: TGTGCCAGCAGTTTATGGGGGCTCGGCGAGCAGTACTTC. It translates to CASSLWGLGEQYF.

This clonotype was detected ten times or more. This chain uses TRBV5-1 with TRBJ2-1; 8 nucleotides agree with TRBD1. The CDR3 runs to 15 residues. CDR1 and CDR2 from the germline V gene are SGHRS and YFSETQ. After removal of 1 base from V and 0 bases from J, the junction contained 0 bases not matched to a gene. DNA of the CDR3: TGCGCCAGCAGCTTGACAGGGGGCTCCTACAATGAGCAGTTCTTC. It encodes CASSLTGGSYNEQFF. Together with reference TRBV5-1 and TRBJ2-1, the CDR3 gives the full variable domain: KAGVTQTPRYLIKTRGQQVTLSCSPISGHRSVSWYQQTPGQGLQFLFEYFSETQRNKGNFPGRFSGRQFSNSRSEMNVSTLELGDSALYLCASSLTGGSYNEQFFGPGTRLTVL.

This clonotype was seen more than once but under ten times. The V and J genes are TRBV14 and TRBJ2-1; 10 nucleotides match TRBD2. Losses at the gene ends were 4 bases for V and 13 bases for J; bases not matched to a gene: 10. There are 14 residues in the CDR3. Looked up from germline, CDR1 is SGHDN and CDR2 is FVKESK. The CDR3 DNA sequence: TGTGCCAGCAGCCCCCTGCAGAGGACTAGCGGCCAGTTCTTC. This codes for CASSPLQRTSGQFF.

This clonotype was observed at least ten times. This chain connects TRBV5-6 to TRBJ1-2; tentative D call: TRBD1 (5 bases). V lost 4 bases to trimming and J lost 2 bases, with 9 bases between them. The germline V gene encodes CDR1 SGHDT and CDR2 YYEEEE. CDR3 length equals 13 residues. This CDR3 is CASSRGTNYGYTF. CDR3 DNA: TGTGCCAGCAGCCGGGGCACAAACTATGGCTACACCTTC.

This clonotype came up a few times. The rearrangement links TRBV20-1 to TRBJ1-1; D is unclear. The CDR3 has 14 amino acids. The germline CDR1 and CDR2 sequences are DFQATT and SNEGSKA (reference sequence). V lost 0 bases, J lost 1 base, and 9 bases lay in between. The CDR3 coding sequence is TGCAGTGCTAGAGATTGGGCAGCGAACACTGAAGCTTTCTTT. Translating gives CSARDWAANTEAFF.

This clonotype was detected many times. The chain couples TRBV5-1 to TRBJ1-1; TRBD1 is a possible D gene (6 bases). This CDR3 contains 13 residues. The V end was cut by 0 bases, the J end by 3 bases, with 6 bases between. Looked up from germline, CDR1 is SGHRS and CDR2 is YFSETQ. Here the CDR3 reads CASSLAGDTEAFF. The CDR3 DNA follows: TGCGCCAGCAGCTTGGCAGGGGACACTGAAGCTTTCTTT.